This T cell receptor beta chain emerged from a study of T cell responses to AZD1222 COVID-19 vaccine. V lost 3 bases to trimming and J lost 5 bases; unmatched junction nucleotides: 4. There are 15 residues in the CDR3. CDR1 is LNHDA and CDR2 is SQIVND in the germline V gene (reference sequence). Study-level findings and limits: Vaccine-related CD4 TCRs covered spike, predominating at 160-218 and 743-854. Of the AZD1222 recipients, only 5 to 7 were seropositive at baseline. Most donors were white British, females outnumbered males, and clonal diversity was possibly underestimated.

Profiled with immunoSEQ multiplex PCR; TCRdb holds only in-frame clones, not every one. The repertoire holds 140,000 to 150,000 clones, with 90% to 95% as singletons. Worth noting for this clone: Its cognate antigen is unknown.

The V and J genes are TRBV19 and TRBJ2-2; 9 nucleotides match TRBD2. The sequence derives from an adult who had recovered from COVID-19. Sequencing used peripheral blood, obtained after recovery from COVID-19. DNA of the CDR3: TGTGCCAGTAGTATTGGCCTAGCGGGAACCGGGGAGCTGTTTTTT. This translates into CASSIGLAGTGELFF. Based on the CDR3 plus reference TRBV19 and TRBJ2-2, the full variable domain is DGGITQSPKYLFRKEGQNVTLSCEQNLNHDAMYWYRQDPGQGLRLIYYSQIVNDFQKGDIAEGYSVSREKKESFPLTVTSAQKNPTAFYLCASSIGLAGTGELFFGEGSRLTVL.